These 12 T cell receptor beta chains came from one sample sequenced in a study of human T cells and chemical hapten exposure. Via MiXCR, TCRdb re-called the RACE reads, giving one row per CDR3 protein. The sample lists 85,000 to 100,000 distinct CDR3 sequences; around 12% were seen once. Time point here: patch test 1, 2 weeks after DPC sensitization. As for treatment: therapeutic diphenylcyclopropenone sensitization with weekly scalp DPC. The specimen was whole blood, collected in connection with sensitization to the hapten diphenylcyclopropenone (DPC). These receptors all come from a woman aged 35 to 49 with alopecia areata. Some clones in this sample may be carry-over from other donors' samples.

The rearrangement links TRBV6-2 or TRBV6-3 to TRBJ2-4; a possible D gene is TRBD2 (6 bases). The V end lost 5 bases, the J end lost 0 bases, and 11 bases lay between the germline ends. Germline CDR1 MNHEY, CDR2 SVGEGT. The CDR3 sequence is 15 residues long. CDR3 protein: CASSAGSLAKNIQYF. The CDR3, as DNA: TGTGCCAGCAGTGCGGGGTCCCTAGCCAAAAACATTCAGTACTTC.

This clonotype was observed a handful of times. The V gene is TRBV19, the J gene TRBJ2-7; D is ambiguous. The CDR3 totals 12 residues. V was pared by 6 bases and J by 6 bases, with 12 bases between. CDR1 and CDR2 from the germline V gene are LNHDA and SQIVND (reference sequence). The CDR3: CASRPQAGEQYF. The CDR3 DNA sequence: TGTGCCAGTAGACCCCAGGCCGGCGAGCAGTACTTC.

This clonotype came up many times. For the CDR3, the DNA is TGTGCCAGCAGCTTAATGCCCCACGAGCAGTACTTC. Its protein is CASSLMPHEQYF. V is TRBV7-9 and J is TRBJ2-7; no clear D. Germline loops: CDR1 SEHNR, CDR2 FQNEAQ (reference sequence). The CDR3 contains 12 residues. V lost 2 bases and J lost 5, with 7 bases in between. Full variable domain (rest looked up from reference TRBV7-9 and TRBJ2-7): DTGVSQNPRHKITKRGQNVTFRCDPISEHNRLYWYRQTLGQGPEFLTYFQNEAQLEKSRLLSDRFSAERPKGSFSTLEIQRTEQGDSAMYLCASSLMPHEQYFGPGTRLTVT.

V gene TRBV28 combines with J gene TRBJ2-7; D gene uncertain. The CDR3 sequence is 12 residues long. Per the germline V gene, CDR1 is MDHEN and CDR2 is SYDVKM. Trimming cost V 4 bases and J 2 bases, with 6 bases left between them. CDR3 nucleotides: TGTGCCAGCAGTTCCCCCGCCTACGAGCAGTACTTC. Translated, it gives CASSSPAYEQYF.

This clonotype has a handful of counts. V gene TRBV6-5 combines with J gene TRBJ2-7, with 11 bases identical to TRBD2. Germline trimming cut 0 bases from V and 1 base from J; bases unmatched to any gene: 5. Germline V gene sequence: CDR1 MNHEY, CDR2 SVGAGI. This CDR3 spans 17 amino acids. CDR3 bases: TGTGCCAGCAGTTACTCACAGACTAGCGGGGTTTCCTACGAGCAGTACTTC. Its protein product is CASSYSQTSGVSYEQYF.

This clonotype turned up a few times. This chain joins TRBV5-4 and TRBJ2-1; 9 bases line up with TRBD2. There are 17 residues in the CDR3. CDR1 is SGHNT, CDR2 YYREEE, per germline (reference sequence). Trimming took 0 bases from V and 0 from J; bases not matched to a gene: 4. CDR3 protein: CASSLAGSGSSYNEQFF. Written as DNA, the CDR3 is TGTGCCAGCAGCTTGGCCGGTAGCGGGAGCTCCTACAATGAGCAGTTCTTC.

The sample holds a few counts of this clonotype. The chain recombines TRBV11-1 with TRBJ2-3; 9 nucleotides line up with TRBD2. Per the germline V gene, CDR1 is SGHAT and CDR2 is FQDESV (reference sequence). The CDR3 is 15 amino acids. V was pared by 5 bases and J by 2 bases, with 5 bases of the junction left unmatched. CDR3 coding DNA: TGTGCCAGCAGCCTGACTAGCGGATACACAGATACGCAGTATTTT. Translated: CASSLTSGYTDTQYF.

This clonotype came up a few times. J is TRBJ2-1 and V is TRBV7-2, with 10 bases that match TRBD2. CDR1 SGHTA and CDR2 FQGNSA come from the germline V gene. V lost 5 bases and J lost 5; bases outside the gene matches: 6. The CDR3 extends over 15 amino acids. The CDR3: CASSQGLARNNEQFF. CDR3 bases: TGTGCCAGCAGCCAGGGACTAGCGAGGAACAATGAGCAGTTCTTC.

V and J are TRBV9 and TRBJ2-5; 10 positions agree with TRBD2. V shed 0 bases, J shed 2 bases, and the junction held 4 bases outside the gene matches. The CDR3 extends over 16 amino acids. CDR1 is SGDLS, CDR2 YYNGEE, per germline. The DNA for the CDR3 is TGTGCCAGCAGCGTAGCACTAGCGGGAACGCAAGAGACCCAGTACTTC. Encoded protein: CASSVALAGTQETQYF.

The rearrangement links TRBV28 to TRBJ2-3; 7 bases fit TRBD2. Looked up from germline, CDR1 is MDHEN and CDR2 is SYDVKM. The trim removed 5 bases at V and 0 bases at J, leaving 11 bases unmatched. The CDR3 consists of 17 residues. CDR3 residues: CASSEPSGGTSTDTQYF. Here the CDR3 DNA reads TGTGCCAGCAGTGAACCTAGCGGCGGGACGAGCACAGATACGCAGTATTTT. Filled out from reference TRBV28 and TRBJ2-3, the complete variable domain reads DVKVTQSSRYLVKRTGEKVFLECVQDMDHENMFWYRQDPGLGLRLIYFSYDVKMKEKGDIPEGYSVSREKKERFSLILESASTNQTSMYLCASSEPSGGTSTDTQYFGPGTRLTVL.

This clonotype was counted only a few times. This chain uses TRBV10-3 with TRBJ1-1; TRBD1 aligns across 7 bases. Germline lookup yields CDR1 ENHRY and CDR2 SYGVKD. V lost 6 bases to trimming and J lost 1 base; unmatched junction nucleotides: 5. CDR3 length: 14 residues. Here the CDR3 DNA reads TGTGCCATCAGATTAACAGGGGAGAACACTGAAGCTTTCTTT. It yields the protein CAIRLTGENTEAFF.

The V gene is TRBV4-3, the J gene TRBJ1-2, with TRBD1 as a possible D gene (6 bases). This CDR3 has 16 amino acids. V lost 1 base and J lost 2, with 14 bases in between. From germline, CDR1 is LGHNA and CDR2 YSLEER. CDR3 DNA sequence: TGCGCCAGCAGCCAAGCTATTTTGGACAGCAACTATGGCTACACCTTC. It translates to CASSQAILDSNYGYTF.